The 17 T cell receptor beta chains reported below all come from one sample, sequenced in a study of PD-1 blockade in classical Hodgkin lymphoma. TCRdb's copy holds only in-frame clones and misses some; the assay was immunoSEQ multiplex PCR. Among around 39,000 clones, about 80% were seen once, and the ten largest hold under 20%. Brentuximab vedotin exposure varied among the patients, all of whom had relapsed after autologous stem cell transplantation. Sample: peripheral blood mononuclear cells (PBMCs), taken before the second cycle of nivolumab. The receptor set was obtained from a human donor with classical Hodgkin lymphoma.

The gene calls are TRBV29-1 and TRBJ1-2; 8 bases fit TRBD1. The CDR3 is made up of 13 amino acids. Germline values: CDR1 SQVTM, CDR2 ANQGSEA. Germline trimming cut 5 bases from V and 3 bases from J; bases unmatched to any gene: 5. For the CDR3, the DNA is TGCAGCGTTACCCCGACAGGGGACTATGGCTACACCTTC. It yields the protein CSVTPTGDYGYTF.

The rearrangement joins TRBV19 to TRBJ1-1; the D is unclear. CDR1 is LNHDA and CDR2 is SQIVND in the germline V gene (reference sequence). V was cut by 3 bases and J by 7 bases, with 12 bases left in between. This CDR3 region has 13 residues. The CDR3 region is CASSMDGRGEAFF. The CDR3 bases are TGTGCCAGTAGTATGGACGGACGGGGTGAAGCTTTCTTT.

The chain joins TRBV5-1 to TRBJ2-7; TRBD2 matches 7 bases. V was clipped by 0 bases and J by 7 bases; unmatched bases: 7. The germline CDR1 and CDR2 sequences are SGHRS and YFSETQ. The CDR3 is 14 residues long. CDR3 protein: CASSLELTGGEQYF. The CDR3 DNA reads TGCGCCAGCAGCTTGGAACTGACCGGGGGGGAGCAGTACTTC.

V and J are TRBV4-2 and TRBJ1-2; 11 nucleotides match TRBD1. The CDR3 is 15 residues long. J gave up 0 bases and V 3 bases, and 0 bases lay outside the gene matches. Per the germline V gene, CDR1 is LGHNA and CDR2 is YNFKEQ. The CDR3 here is CASSQDRGPNYGYTF. The CDR3 nucleotides read TGTGCCAGCAGCCAGGACAGGGGGCCTAACTATGGCTACACCTTC.

This clone was seen a few times. The chain uses TRBV6-6 and TRBJ1-1, with D perhaps matching TRBD1 (5 bases). The germline gives CDR1 MNHNY, CDR2 SVGAGI (reference sequence). The CDR3 is 15 residues long. V dropped 2 bases and J dropped 5 bases, with 15 bases sitting between them. The CDR3 nucleotides are TGTGCCAGCAGTTACACCCGTCCGGGGGAAACTGAAGCTTTCTTT. Translation gives CASSYTRPGETEAFF.

J is TRBJ2-2 and V is TRBV2; 11 positions match TRBD1. This CDR3 has 15 amino acids. V dropped 5 bases and J dropped 4; count of bases not matched to a gene: 3. CDR1 is SNHLY, CDR2 FYNNEI, per germline. The CDR3 loop reads CASSRTGGGTGELFF. Here the CDR3 DNA reads TGTGCCAGCAGTAGGACAGGGGGCGGCACCGGGGAGCTGTTTTTT.

The CDR3 protein is CASSTGKGSSYEQYF. The CDR3 DNA reads TGTGCCAGTAGCACAGGGAAGGGGAGCTCCTACGAGCAGTACTTC. The rearrangement joins TRBV19 to TRBJ2-7, with a possible D match to TRBD1 (6 bases). Germline V lookup: CDR1 LNHDA, CDR2 SQIVND (reference sequence). V dropped 6 bases and J dropped 0 bases, with 15 bases sitting between them. This CDR3 contains 15 residues.

This rearrangement joins TRBV4-3 to TRBJ2-3, with TRBD1 identical over 8 bases. CDR3 length: 15 amino acids. J gave up 1 base and V 4 bases, and 4 bases lay outside the gene matches. From germline, CDR1 is LGHNA and CDR2 YSLEER. CDR3 loop: CASSPIQGGTDTQYF. The CDR3 nucleotides read TGCGCCAGCAGCCCCATACAGGGGGGCACAGATACGCAGTATTTT.

The chain combines TRBV7-3 with TRBJ2-7; no reliable D call. V was clipped by 4 bases and J by 6 bases, with 28 bases between them. The length of the CDR3 is 18 residues. Germline V lookup: CDR1 SGHTA, CDR2 FQGTGA. Here the CDR3 DNA reads TGTGCCAGCAGCTCCACACTCCCCACTACAAGAGGTTTCCGCGAGCAGTACTTC. Encoded protein: CASSSTLPTTRGFREQYF.

The chain is built from TRBV6-5 and TRBJ1-2; 7 bases agree with TRBD1. The J segment lost 7 bases and the V segment lost 11 bases, leaving 13 bases of the junction unmatched. Germline V gene data show CDR1 as MNHEY and CDR2 as SVGAGI. The CDR3 is 13 amino acids. Written as DNA, the CDR3 is TGTGCCGCACAAGTCAGGGGGAGTGGTGGCTACACCTTC. It yields the protein CAAQVRGSGGYTF.

This clone was seen once. This chain links TRBV4-2 with TRBJ2-5; 12 bases map to TRBD1. CDR1 LGHNA and CDR2 YNFKEQ come from the germline V gene. With 4 bases clipped from V and 7 bases from J, the junction kept 10 bases outside the gene matches. CDR3 length: 16 residues. CDR3 DNA: TGTGCCAGCAGCCTAACCTCGGGACAGGGGGCAGGGACCCAGTACTTC. Translation: CASSLTSGQGAGTQYF.

This clone turned up a few times. V usage is TRBV5-1 and J usage is TRBJ1-6; D gene uncertain. CDR3 length: 12 residues. The V gene's germline CDR1 is SGHRS and CDR2 YFSETQ. V lost 7 bases to trimming and J lost 7 bases, with 9 bases between them. The chain's CDR3 is CASADRNSPLHF. The CDR3 DNA is TGCGCCAGCGCGGACCGCAATTCACCCCTCCACTTT.

The V gene is TRBV7-9, the J gene TRBJ1-2; maybe TRBD1 (5 bases). The germline gives CDR1 SEHNR, CDR2 FQNEAQ (reference sequence). With 2 bases removed from V and 1 base from J, the gap between germline ends came to 8 bases. CDR3 size: 14 residues. CDR3 nucleotide sequence: TGTGCCAGCAGCTTATCGACAGTTAACTATGGCTACACCTTC. Translated: CASSLSTVNYGYTF.

The V and J genes are TRBV19 and TRBJ2-3; D perhaps matches TRBD2 (5 bases). Germline CDR1 is LNHDA and CDR2 is SQIVND (reference sequence). The V end was cut by 6 bases, the J end by 0 bases, with 7 bases between. CDR3 length: 13 residues. CDR3 nucleotides: TGTGCCAGTAGGAGAGGGAGCACAGATACGCAGTATTTT. It specifies CASRRGSTDTQYF. Variable domain in full (rest from reference TRBV19 and TRBJ2-3): DGGITQSPKYLFRKEGQNVTLSCEQNLNHDAMYWYRQDPGQGLRLIYYSQIVNDFQKGDIAEGYSVSREKKESFPLTVTSAQKNPTAFYLCASRRGSTDTQYFGPGTRLTVL.

V and J are TRBV7-9 and TRBJ2-5; D not certain. Trimming stripped 1 base from V and 3 bases from J, with 9 bases between. The CDR3 spans 14 residues. Germline CDR1 reads SEHNR; CDR2 reads FQNEAQ (reference sequence). This CDR3 is CASSLGNVEETQYF. CDR3 DNA: TGTGCCAGCAGCTTAGGGAACGTAGAAGAGACCCAGTACTTC.

The chain carries TRBV19 and TRBJ1-1; D unclear. Germline assignment: CDR1 LNHDA and CDR2 SQIVND (reference sequence). Trimming removed 2 bases at V and 1 base at J, with 23 bases between. The CDR3 contains 19 residues. CDR3 sequence (DNA): TGTGCCAGTAGTATAAAGGGAAAGGGTGAACCATTTCGGAACACTGAAGCTTTCTTT. Amino acids: CASSIKGKGEPFRNTEAFF.

This clone was seen only once. This chain uses TRBV10-3 with TRBJ2-7; TRBD2 aligns across 14 bases. The V gene's germline CDR1 is ENHRY and CDR2 SYGVKD. The junction had 5 bases not matched to a gene; V was cut back by 8 bases and J by 2 bases. CDR3 length equals 15 residues. CDR3 in amino acids: CAIGGLAGETYEQYF. The CDR3 bases are TGTGCCATCGGGGGACTAGCGGGGGAAACCTACGAGCAGTACTTC.